This TCR beta chain was retrieved from a study of blood T cell repertoires in COVID-19. As for the study in general: In each case, the material was cDNA or gDNA derived from T cells, B-cell-depleted T cells, or PBMCs.

Clones were sequenced by immunoSEQ multiplex PCR, and TCRdb holds only the in-frame ones, with some missing. This sample yields about 250,000 clones, of which 65% to 85% are seen a single time; approximately 5.7% belongs to the top ten. CDR3 length: 15 residues. Looked up from germline, CDR1 is SNHLY and CDR2 is FYNNEI. V was cut by 10 bases and J by 0 bases, with 16 bases left in between. The sample holds one count of this clone. The sequenced sample was peripheral blood. The chain couples TRBV2 to TRBJ1-3; tentative D call: TRBD1 (5 bases). This receptor was obtained from a human donor in a cohort sampled during active COVID-19. This CDR3 reads CATRRGESSGNTIYF. CDR3 coding DNA: TGTGCCACCCGGCGGGGGGAGAGCTCTGGAAACACCATATATTTT.